The following is a T cell receptor beta chain sequence with its context. The target antigen is unknown. Investigators profiled TCR beta VDJ and CDR3 from genomic DNA template. TCRdb reprocessed the reads with MiXCR, giving one entry per CDR3 protein. The sample shows around 430,000 distinct CDR3 sequences, 25% to 40% of them seen only once. These data are taken from a study of CD8+CD57+ T cells in acquired aplastic anemia. Regarding the study as a whole: There were twenty-nine CD8+ CDR3 sequences that occurred in both patients and controls.

Whoever was chosen for sequencing had shown CD8+CD57+ cell expansion by flow cytometry. The material sequenced was sorted CD4+, CD8+, or CD8+CD57+ T cells (not recorded which) from PBMCs. The TCR sequence derives from a human donor with aplastic anemia.

CDR3 residues: CAWTLRDRADTQYF. The CDR3 DNA reads TGTGCCTGGACCCTTAGGGACCGGGCAGATACGCAGTATTTT. V is TRBV30 and J is TRBJ2-3; D assignment may be TRBD1 or TRBD2 (5 bases each). The CDR3 is 14 residues long. V was cut by 4 bases and J by 4 bases, with 15 bases left in between. CDR1 is GTSNPN, CDR2 SVGIG, per germline (reference sequence).